Following are 28 T cell receptor beta chains from one sample sequenced in a study of CD4 T cells in relation to SARS-CoV-2 and coronaviruses. Unexposed donor CD4+ T cells date from about 2011-2018, before the COVID-19 pandemic. After around nine days of culture, CD4+ T cells were isolated. These receptors have no identified antigens. Using immunoSEQ multiplex PCR, the repertoire was profiled, and TCRdb retains in-frame clones only, with some absent. The table has roughly 17,000 clones, 60% to 80% seen once. Sequenced: CD4+ T cells from PBMCs, cultured in vitro. These receptors came from a human donor in good health.

The chain employs TRBV6-4 and TRBJ2-3; D is possibly TRBD1 (6 bases). There are 13 residues in the CDR3. CDR1 is MRHNA and CDR2 is SNTAGT in the germline V gene. With 4 bases removed from V and 4 bases from J, the gap between germline ends came to 9 bases. CDR3 loop: CASSAHRADTQYF. The CDR3 DNA sequence: TGTGCCAGCAGTGCACACAGGGCAGATACGCAGTATTTT.

This rearrangement joins TRBV7-9 to TRBJ2-3, with D uncertain. V lost 4 bases and J lost 1, with 9 bases in between. This CDR3 has 14 amino acids. Germline loops: CDR1 SEHNR, CDR2 FQNEAQ (reference sequence). The CDR3 sequence is CASSSFDGTDTQYF. The DNA of the CDR3 is TGTGCCAGCAGCTCCTTCGATGGCACAGATACGCAGTATTTT.

This CDR3 reads CASSEGFDSGANVLTF. DNA of the CDR3: TGTGCCAGCAGCGAAGGGTTTGATTCTGGGGCCAACGTCCTGACTTTC. The V call is TRBV3-1 (or the pseudogene TRBV3-2), the J call TRBJ2-6; D not certain. V was clipped by 5 bases and J by 1 base, with 12 bases between them. This CDR3 region has 16 residues. CDR1 is LGHDT and CDR2 is YNNKEL in the germline V gene (reference sequence).

This clone was counted once. This chain joins TRBV2 and TRBJ1-1; 8 positions agree with TRBD1. This CDR3 is built from 14 residues. Trimming at V came to 4 bases and at J to 1 base, leaving 2 bases not matched to a gene. The germline V gene has CDR1 SNHLY and CDR2 FYNNEI. The CDR3 sequence is CASSVGQGNTEAFF. The CDR3 DNA reads TGTGCCAGCAGTGTAGGACAGGGGAACACTGAAGCTTTCTTT.

V and J are TRBV4-2 and TRBJ2-1; 8 bases are a match to TRBD2. The CDR3 has 15 residues. Losses at the gene ends were 0 bases for V and 7 bases for J; bases not matched to a gene: 5. CDR1 and CDR2 from the germline V gene are LGHNA and YNFKEQ. CDR3 loop: CASSQDGTRENEQFF. Here the CDR3 DNA reads TGTGCCAGCAGCCAAGATGGGACTAGGGAAAATGAGCAGTTCTTC.

This clone is large in the sample. The rearrangement links TRBV25-1 to TRBJ2-5, with D unresolved. The CDR3 sequence is 12 residues long. Trimming stripped 8 bases from V and 1 base from J, with 8 bases between. Germline V gene sequence: CDR1 MGHDK, CDR2 SYGVNS. CDR3 in DNA: TGTGCCAGCGGACCCACCCAAGAGACCCAGTACTTC. Its translation is CASGPTQETQYF.

The rearrangement links TRBV19 to TRBJ1-6; the D gene is possibly TRBD1 (6 bases). Trimming cost V 10 bases and J 4 bases, with 14 bases left between them. In germline, CDR1 is LNHDA, CDR2 SQIVND (reference sequence). CDR3 length equals 14 residues. Written as DNA, the CDR3 is TGTGCCACCTCCGAGGGGGGGTATAATTCACCCCTCCACTTT. Translating gives CATSEGGYNSPLHF.

This chain uses TRBV5-1 with TRBJ1-2; D is unclear. This CDR3 region has 14 residues. CDR1 and CDR2 (germline): SGHRS, YFSETQ. Trimming pared 4 bases from V and 4 bases from J, leaving 14 bases between. The CDR3: CASSPEKVAYGYTF. DNA of the CDR3: TGCGCCAGCAGCCCGGAGAAGGTCGCCTATGGCTACACCTTC.

This clone is a singleton in its sample. The chain links TRBV12-5 to TRBJ1-3; a weak D match, TRBD1 (5 bases). The CDR3 runs 15 residues. The V and J ends lost 1 base and 1 base respectively, with 8 bases between them. Looked up from germline, CDR1 is LGHNT and CDR2 is FRNRAP. The CDR3 region is CASGLDQGSGNTIYF. DNA of the CDR3: TGTGCTAGTGGTTTGGATCAGGGTTCTGGAAACACCATATATTTT.

CDR3 loop: CASSLDILAGDFNEQFF. The CDR3 DNA sequence: TGTGCCAGCAGCCTTGACATACTAGCGGGAGACTTCAATGAGCAGTTCTTC. The rearrangement joins TRBV2 to TRBJ2-1; 11 bases are a match to TRBD2. V gave up 6 bases and J gave up 6 bases; unmatched junction bases: 13. Looked up from germline, CDR1 is SNHLY and CDR2 is FYNNEI. This CDR3 spans 17 amino acids.

This clone is medium-sized in the sample. The V gene is TRBV3-1 (or the pseudogene TRBV3-2), the J gene TRBJ2-1, with 9 bases matching TRBD2. This CDR3 has 13 amino acids. After removal of 6 bases from V and 4 bases from J, the junction contained 1 base not matched to a gene. From germline, CDR1 is LGHDT and CDR2 YNNKEL (reference sequence). Here the CDR3 reads CASRGLAYNEQFF. The CDR3 bases are TGTGCCAGCAGGGGACTAGCTTACAATGAGCAGTTCTTC.

V and J are TRBV6-5 and TRBJ2-4, with D hard to call. Germline-derived CDR1 and CDR2 are MNHEY and SVGAGI. The CDR3 length is 11 residues. The V end was cut by 2 bases, the J end by 7 bases, with 3 bases between. The CDR3 loop is CASSYLNIQYF. For the CDR3, the DNA is TGTGCCAGCAGTTACCTCAACATTCAGTACTTC.

This chain uses TRBV23-1 with TRBJ2-7, with TRBD1 matching 8 bases. TRBV23-1 is classed as an ORF, of uncertain function. CDR3 length: 13 residues. Germline trimming cut 7 bases from V and 6 bases from J; bases unmatched to any gene: 8. The CDR3 DNA reads as TGCGCCAGCACGACGACAGGGGTCCCCGAGCAGTACTTC. Translation gives CASTTTGVPEQYF.

The chain links TRBV6-5 to TRBJ2-3; 13 bases align to TRBD2. CDR1 is MNHEY and CDR2 is SVGAGI in the germline V gene. V shed 4 bases, J shed 4 bases, and the junction held 2 bases outside the gene matches. The CDR3 loop spans 15 amino acids. Here the CDR3 DNA reads TGTGCCAGCAGTTGGACTAGCGGGAGCGCAGATACGCAGTATTTT. Protein product: CASSWTSGSADTQYF.

This chain joins TRBV6-5 and TRBJ2-1; D is perhaps TRBD2 (6 bases). V lost 4 bases to trimming and J lost 0 bases, with 10 bases between them. CDR3 length equals 15 residues. Germline CDR1 reads MNHEY; CDR2 reads SVGAGI. For the CDR3, the DNA is TGTGCCAGCAGTTCCCGGGGACTCTCCTACAATGAGCAGTTCTTC. Translating gives CASSSRGLSYNEQFF.

The rearrangement links TRBV27 to TRBJ1-4; 7 bases agree with TRBD1. J was trimmed by 4 bases and V by 4 bases; bases with no gene match: 12. This CDR3 comprises 17 residues. Germline-derived CDR1 and CDR2 are MNHEY and SMNVEV (reference sequence). CDR3 bases: TGTGCCAGCAGTTGGAATGGACAGGCCCATTTTAATGAAAAACTGTTTTTT. Its protein is CASSWNGQAHFNEKLFF.

The chain couples TRBV7-6 to TRBJ2-3; 7 nucleotides agree with TRBD2. The ends lost 5 bases at V and 4 bases at J; junction bases unmatched: 6. CDR3 length: 14 residues. Germline CDR1 SGHVS, CDR2 FNYEAQ. The CDR3 here is CASSQQRGSDTQYF. The CDR3 nucleotides are TGTGCCAGCAGCCAACAGCGGGGCTCAGATACGCAGTATTTT.

This clone has more than one count but fewer than ten. The chain recombines TRBV2 with TRBJ2-1; D not resolved. V was clipped by 0 bases and J by 1 base, with 7 bases between them. Germline V gene sequence: CDR1 SNHLY, CDR2 FYNNEI. There are 15 residues in the CDR3. The CDR3 nucleotides read TGTGCCAGCAGTGAAGCCCACCTATCCTACAATGAGCAGTTCTTC. Its protein is CASSEAHLSYNEQFF.

The chain links TRBV24-1 to TRBJ2-3; 7 bases are shared with TRBD1. The V gene end was trimmed by 7 bases and the J gene end by 1 base; junction bases not matched to a gene: 7. Germline values: CDR1 KGHDR, CDR2 SFDVKD. CDR3 size: 15 residues. CDR3 protein: CATSDIGQGTDTQYF. The CDR3 DNA follows: TGTGCCACCAGCGATATAGGACAGGGCACAGATACGCAGTATTTT.

The CDR3 sequence: CASSLRTAANYGYTF. The CDR3 DNA sequence: TGCGCCAGCAGCTTGAGGACAGCAGCTAACTATGGCTACACCTTC. The V call is TRBV5-1, the J call TRBJ1-2, with D possibly matching TRBD1 (6 bases). Trimming removed 1 base from V and 0 bases from J, with 10 bases in between. The CDR3 consists of 15 residues. The germline CDR1 and CDR2 sequences are SGHRS and YFSETQ.

The genes are TRBV7-9 and TRBJ1-1, with 9 bases identical to TRBD1. V dropped 5 bases and J dropped 3; count of bases not matched to a gene: 7. CDR3 size: 15 residues. CDR1 and CDR2 from the germline V gene are SEHNR and FQNEAQ (reference sequence). The CDR3 DNA reads TGTGCCAGCAGCCTACCTACAGGGGGCCACACTGAAGCTTTCTTT. Translation gives CASSLPTGGHTEAFF.

The V call is TRBV12-3 or TRBV12-4, the J call TRBJ2-3, with D hard to call. This CDR3 is 11 amino acids long. The V end lost 3 bases, the J end lost 6 bases, and 4 bases lay between the germline ends. In DNA form, the CDR3 reads TGTGCCAGCAGTTTTCAGGATACGCAGTATTTT. This sequence encodes CASSFQDTQYF.

This clone was counted between two and nine times. V is TRBV7-3 and J is TRBJ2-2; D uncertain. CDR3 length: 12 residues. CDR1 is SGHTA, CDR2 FQGTGA, per germline. V shed 3 bases and J shed 3 bases, with 2 bases lying between them. The CDR3 sequence is CASSFYTGELFF. The CDR3 DNA reads TGTGCCAGCAGCTTTTACACCGGGGAGCTGTTTTTT.

In DNA, the CDR3 is TGCGCCAGCAGCTTGCCTCTTAGCGGGGGGGATTACAATGAGCAGTTCTTC. The encoded protein is CASSLPLSGGDYNEQFF. This chain connects TRBV5-1 to TRBJ2-1; 11 nucleotides agree with TRBD2. This CDR3 spans 17 amino acids. The germline gives CDR1 SGHRS, CDR2 YFSETQ. V was pared by 1 base and J by 4 bases, with 7 bases of the junction left unmatched.

The chain employs TRBV24-1 and TRBJ2-1; D is perhaps TRBD1 (6 bases). The CDR3 is made up of 15 amino acids. CDR1 and CDR2 from the germline V gene are KGHDR and SFDVKD. V was clipped by 4 bases and J by 1 base, with 10 bases between them. CDR3 nucleotides: TGTGCCACCAGTGACAATACAGGGTCCTACAATGAGCAGTTCTTC. Protein product: CATSDNTGSYNEQFF.

The chain has TRBV5-1 and TRBJ2-5; 7 bases are a match to TRBD2. With 5 bases clipped from V and 5 bases from J, the junction kept 12 bases outside the gene matches. Per the germline V gene, CDR1 is SGHRS and CDR2 is YFSETQ. CDR3 size: 15 residues. CDR3 in amino acids: CASSTAGERWETQYF. CDR3 nucleotides: TGCGCCAGCAGTACCGCGGGAGAGAGGTGGGAGACCCAGTACTTC. Full variable domain (remainder filled in from reference TRBV5-1 and TRBJ2-5): KAGVTQTPRYLIKTRGQQVTLSCSPISGHRSVSWYQQTPGQGLQFLFEYFSETQRNKGNFPGRFSGRQFSNSRSEMNVSTLELGDSALYLCASSTAGERWETQYFGPGTRLLVL.

The rearrangement uses TRBV30 and TRBJ1-4, with a possible D match to TRBD1 (5 bases). The CDR3 loop spans 15 amino acids. V lost 1 base and J lost 7, with 16 bases in between. Germline V lookup: CDR1 GTSNPN, CDR2 SVGIG (reference sequence). The CDR3 spells CAWSDTQVYGEKLFF. The CDR3 DNA reads TGTGCCTGGAGTGATACACAGGTCTATGGTGAAAAACTGTTTTTT.

The chain uses TRBV18 and TRBJ1-2; TRBD1 aligns across 8 bases. This CDR3 is built from 18 residues. The V segment lost 4 bases and the J segment 8 bases; nucleotides outside the gene matches: 21. From germline, CDR1 is KGHSH and CDR2 LQKENI. The CDR3 region has the DNA TGTGCCAGCTCACGGGACCAGGGGGCAAGGAGCGAAGAGGGGGGCTACACCTTC. It translates to CASSRDQGARSEEGGYTF.